The next 31 T cell receptor beta chains were all read from a single sample in a study of Ad26.COV2.S vaccination and SARS-CoV-2 variants. Profiled with immunoSEQ multiplex PCR; TCRdb holds only in-frame clones, not every one. The table shows about 400,000 clones, with 92% occurring only once. Treatment here: some 20 received Ad26.COV2.S at low or high dose, single or two shots; 5 received placebo; per-sample allocation not given. Each sample was drawn 63 days after the first injection (of vaccine or placebo). Specimen: peripheral blood, collected in a trial of Ad26.COV2.S vaccine versus placebo. These receptor sequences come from a person between 18 and 60 years old who received the Ad26.COV2.S COVID-19 vaccine or a placebo.

V and J are TRBV3-1 (or the pseudogene TRBV3-2) and TRBJ2-5; tentatively, D is TRBD2 (6 bases). Germline loops: CDR1 LGHDT, CDR2 YNNKEL (reference sequence). Trimming took off 7 bases at V and 2 bases at J, with 17 bases between the two ends. This CDR3 is built from 15 residues. Written as DNA, the CDR3 is TGTGCCAGCAACCCCGCGGGGTTGAGGCAAGAGACCCAGTACTTC. Its translation is CASNPAGLRQETQYF.

The rearrangement joins TRBV12-3 or TRBV12-4 to TRBJ1-5; the D is unclear. V was cut by 3 bases and J by 4 bases, with 4 bases left in between. The CDR3 consists of 12 residues. The DNA of the CDR3 is TGTGCCAGCAGTTTGAGGAATCAGCCCCAGCATTTT. Amino acids: CASSLRNQPQHF.

CDR3 protein: CASSAGQGGYEQYF. CDR3 sequence (DNA): TGTGCCAGCAGCGCCGGACAGGGTGGGTACGAGCAGTACTTC. J is TRBJ2-7 and V is TRBV5-6; 8 bases align to TRBD1. CDR1 is SGHDT, CDR2 YYEEEE, per germline. V lost 4 bases and J lost 4; bases outside the gene matches: 7. The CDR3 contains 14 residues.

The rearrangement uses TRBV30 and TRBJ2-3, with 8 positions matching TRBD1. Germline V CDR1 and CDR2: GTSNPN, SVGIG (reference sequence). V lost 0 bases, J lost 0 bases, and 2 bases stayed unmatched. This CDR3 has 15 amino acids. The CDR3 here is CAWSVGQGSTDTQYF. The CDR3 nucleotides read TGTGCCTGGAGTGTAGGACAGGGAAGCACAGATACGCAGTATTTT.

The rearrangement uses TRBV28 and TRBJ2-7, with 11 bases aligning to TRBD1. The V segment lost 4 bases and the J segment 3 bases; nucleotides outside the gene matches: 11. Germline V lookup: CDR1 MDHEN, CDR2 SYDVKM. This CDR3 contains 17 residues. The CDR3 loop reads CASSSHSRTGGGYEQYF. Written as DNA, the CDR3 is TGTGCCAGCAGTTCCCACTCTCGGACAGGGGGCGGCTACGAGCAGTACTTC. The full variable domain, with the rest looked up from reference TRBV28 and TRBJ2-7, is DVKVTQSSRYLVKRTGEKVFLECVQDMDHENMFWYRQDPGLGLRLIYFSYDVKMKEKGDIPEGYSVSREKKERFSLILESASTNQTSMYLCASSSHSRTGGGYEQYFGPGTRLTVT.

The V call is TRBV4-3, the J call TRBJ1-5, with D unclear. The CDR3 length is 15 residues. Germline V CDR1 and CDR2: LGHNA, YSLEER. Trimming left V 1 base short and J 6 bases short, with 13 bases between. The CDR3 sequence: CASSQVFGSSQPQHF. As DNA, the CDR3 is TGCGCCAGCAGCCAAGTTTTTGGGTCTTCTCAGCCCCAGCATTTT.

V gene TRBV5-1 combines with J gene TRBJ2-3, with D maybe TRBD2 (5 bases). The germline CDR1 and CDR2 sequences are SGHRS and YFSETQ. Trimming removed 0 bases from V and 3 bases from J, with 14 bases in between. The CDR3 length is 16 residues. In nucleotides, the CDR3 is TGCGCCAGCAGCTTGGATCCGGGGATGGTAACAGATACGCAGTATTTT. This codes for CASSLDPGMVTDTQYF.

The chain combines TRBV6-5 with TRBJ1-5; 11 positions agree with TRBD1. The junction had 4 bases not matched to a gene; V was cut back by 6 bases and J by 3 bases. This CDR3 is 15 amino acids long. Germline V gene data show CDR1 as MNHEY and CDR2 as SVGAGI. CDR3 region: CASRGTGGINQPQHF. The CDR3 region has the DNA TGTGCCAGCAGGGGGACAGGGGGGATCAATCAGCCCCAGCATTTT.

This chain links TRBV29-1 with TRBJ1-1; no firm D call. This CDR3 spans 11 amino acids. Germline values: CDR1 SQVTM, CDR2 ANQGSEA. Trimming left V 4 bases short and J 7 bases short, with 10 bases between. The CDR3 DNA sequence: TGCAGCGTTGGGGTGGAGGGTGAAGCTTTCTTT. Amino acid sequence: CSVGVEGEAFF.

The V call is TRBV7-9, the J call TRBJ2-5; TRBD2 is a possible D gene (6 bases). With 2 bases removed from V and 5 bases from J, the gap between germline ends came to 9 bases. Per the germline V gene, CDR1 is SEHNR and CDR2 is FQNEAQ (reference sequence). The CDR3 extends over 13 amino acids. CDR3 protein: CASSLPSAETQYF. The CDR3 DNA is TGTGCCAGCAGCTTACCTAGCGCTGAGACCCAGTACTTC.

The V and J genes are TRBV5-4 and TRBJ1-1; a weak D match, TRBD1 (5 bases). V was pared by 0 bases and J by 6 bases, with 9 bases between. CDR1 is SGHNT and CDR2 is YYREEE in the germline V gene (reference sequence). CDR3 length: 13 amino acids. The CDR3 loop is CASSLEGKAEAFF. The CDR3, as DNA: TGTGCCAGCAGCTTGGAGGGGAAGGCTGAAGCTTTCTTT.

This chain links TRBV6-5 with TRBJ2-7; tentative D call: TRBD1 (6 bases). V gave up 5 bases and J gave up 2 bases, with 10 bases separating them. Looked up from germline, CDR1 is MNHEY and CDR2 is SVGAGI. This CDR3 has 13 residues. CDR3 protein: CASSTGRTYEQYF. CDR3 bases: TGTGCCAGCAGTACAGGGAGAACCTACGAGCAGTACTTC.

The rearrangement links TRBV7-2 to TRBJ1-1, with 7 bases lining up with TRBD1. Trimming removed 4 bases from V and 1 base from J; junction bases left unmatched: 0. This CDR3 comprises 13 residues. CDR1 SGHTA and CDR2 FQGNSA come from the germline V gene. This CDR3 is CASSWTGNTEAFF. The CDR3 DNA reads TGTGCCAGCAGCTGGACAGGGAACACTGAAGCTTTCTTT.

The chain employs TRBV27 and TRBJ1-6; no definite D call. The germline gives CDR1 MNHEY, CDR2 SMNVEV (reference sequence). V was pared by 3 bases and J by 8 bases, with 5 bases between. The CDR3 has 12 residues. This CDR3 is CASSFQDSPLHF. The CDR3 DNA sequence: TGTGCCAGCAGTTTTCAGGATTCACCCCTCCACTTT.

The rearrangement uses TRBV24-1 and TRBJ2-1, with a tentative D call TRBD1 (6 bases). Germline V lookup: CDR1 KGHDR, CDR2 SFDVKD. V lost 3 bases and J 8 bases, leaving 10 bases between the germline ends. This CDR3 is 13 amino acids long. The CDR3 here is CATSDLRGDEQFF. The CDR3 region has the DNA TGTGCCACCAGTGATCTCAGGGGCGATGAGCAGTTCTTC.

The V call is TRBV5-1, the J call TRBJ1-5; TRBD1 might be the D (5 bases). V lost 0 bases and J lost 7, with 14 bases in between. Germline V gene data show CDR1 as SGHRS and CDR2 as YFSETQ. This CDR3 has 15 amino acids. CDR3 coding DNA: TGCGCCAGCAGCTTGGGTGGGGGAAAGGGCCAGCCCCAGCATTTT. Amino acid sequence: CASSLGGGKGQPQHF.

The V and J genes are TRBV30 and TRBJ2-3; D possibly uses TRBD1 or TRBD2 (5 bases each). The CDR3 has 15 amino acids. Trimming removed 2 bases at V and 0 bases at J, with 12 bases between. CDR1 GTSNPN and CDR2 SVGIG come from the germline V gene (reference sequence). The CDR3 reads CAWSRDPSSTDTQYF. CDR3 sequence (DNA): TGTGCCTGGAGTCGGGACCCCTCTAGCACAGATACGCAGTATTTT. The full variable domain, in which reference TRBV30 and TRBJ2-3 provide the parts outside the CDR3, is SQTIHQWPATLVQPVGSPLSLECTVEGTSNPNLYWYRQAAGRGLQLLFYSVGIGQISSEVPQNLSASRPQDRQFILSSKKLLLSDSGFYLCAWSRDPSSTDTQYFGPGTRLTVL.

The chain employs TRBV10-2 and TRBJ1-4; unclear D gene. The germline CDR1 and CDR2 sequences are WSHSY and SAAADI. The CDR3 is 13 residues long. V was clipped by 5 bases and J by 4 bases, with 8 bases between them. CDR3 bases: TGCGCCAGCAGTTTTTATCTTAATGAAAAACTGTTTTTT. It is translated as CASSFYLNEKLFF.

The rearrangement links TRBV25-1 to TRBJ1-1; 11 positions match TRBD1. The CDR3 runs to 15 residues. Trimming took 3 bases from V and 6 from J; bases not matched to a gene: 6. Germline values: CDR1 MGHDK, CDR2 SYGVNS. The CDR3 sequence: CASSEWTGGVAEAFF. The CDR3 bases are TGTGCCAGCAGTGAGTGGACAGGGGGCGTCGCTGAAGCTTTCTTT.

The table lists this clone with a few counts. This rearrangement joins TRBV15 to TRBJ1-6; the D is unclear. The germline V gene encodes CDR1 LNHNV and CDR2 YYDKDF (reference sequence). V lost 8 bases and J 6 bases, leaving 11 bases between the germline ends. This CDR3 is built from 13 residues. CDR3 nucleotides: TGTGCCACCCGCCGGCAGGTTAATTCACCCCTCCACTTT. Its translation: CATRRQVNSPLHF.

This sequence joins TRBV4-3 and TRBJ2-3; 7 positions match TRBD2. Germline V gene data show CDR1 as LGHNA and CDR2 as YSLEER. With V trimmed by 5 bases and J by 2 bases, 7 bases remained unmatched. This CDR3 comprises 15 residues. The CDR3 nucleotides are TGCGCCAGCAGCTATAAGCGGGGACCCACAGATACGCAGTATTTT. Translated: CASSYKRGPTDTQYF.

The V call is TRBV20-1, the J call TRBJ2-1; D not resolved. V lost 5 bases to trimming and J lost 2 bases, with 4 bases between them. CDR3 length equals 11 residues. Germline V gene sequence: CDR1 DFQATT, CDR2 SNEGSKA (reference sequence). For the CDR3, the DNA is TGCAGTGCTGACACCTACAATGAGCAGTTCTTC. Amino acid sequence: CSADTYNEQFF.

This clone was counted a single time. This chain uses TRBV5-6 with TRBJ2-7; 7 bases match TRBD1. Germline CDR1 is SGHDT and CDR2 is YYEEEE. This CDR3 has 14 residues. Germline trimming cut 3 bases from V and 0 bases from J; bases unmatched to any gene: 3. As DNA, the CDR3 is TGTGCCAGCAGCTACGGACAGGACTCCTACGAGCAGTACTTC. It is translated as CASSYGQDSYEQYF.

CDR3 amino acids: CASSQDVFALGQKYGYTF. As DNA, the CDR3 is TGTGCCAGCAGCCAAGATGTGTTCGCCCTGGGACAGAAATATGGCTACACCTTC. This rearrangement joins TRBV14 to TRBJ1-2; TRBD1 aligns across 7 bases. Germline CDR1 and CDR2: SGHDN and FVKESK. The CDR3 loop spans 18 amino acids. Germline trimming cut 0 bases from V and 5 bases from J; bases unmatched to any gene: 15.

The chain is built from TRBV19 and TRBJ2-7, with 9 bases fitting TRBD2. Germline lookup yields CDR1 LNHDA and CDR2 SQIVND (reference sequence). The V segment lost 2 bases and the J segment 0 bases; nucleotides outside the gene matches: 2. This CDR3 is 15 amino acids long. CDR3 sequence reads: CASSISSGASYEQYF. CDR3 nucleotides: TGTGCCAGTAGTATATCTAGCGGGGCCTCCTACGAGCAGTACTTC.

The J gene is TRBJ2-5, the V gene TRBV5-4; D possibly corresponds to TRBD1 (5 bases). Per the germline V gene, CDR1 is SGHNT and CDR2 is YYREEE (reference sequence). Trimming stripped 6 bases from V and 0 bases from J, with 18 bases between. This CDR3 comprises 16 residues. This chain's CDR3 is CASKFRQGDYQETQYF. In DNA form, the CDR3 reads TGTGCCAGCAAATTCCGGCAGGGCGACTACCAAGAGACCCAGTACTTC.

This rearrangement joins TRBV7-9 to TRBJ2-5; 9 bases agree with TRBD1. V gave up 7 bases and J gave up 5 bases; unmatched junction bases: 17. Per the germline V gene, CDR1 is SEHNR and CDR2 is FQNEAQ (reference sequence). The CDR3 consists of 17 residues. CDR3 DNA: TGTGCCAGCATGCACCTCCCCGGGGACAGGGAGTGCGAGACCCAGTACTTC. Its protein is CASMHLPGDRECETQYF.

The chain links TRBV21-1 to TRBJ2-7; the listed D gene, TRBD2, was not tested against the DNA. TRBV21-1 is annotated as a pseudogene. The CDR3 sequence is 13 residues long. CDR3 loop: CASRGTSPYEQYF. CDR3 bases: TGTGCCAGCAGGGGGACTTCCCCCTACGAGCAGTACTTC.

For the CDR3, the DNA is TGCGCCAGCAGCATCGGGACAGGGGGCTCCTACGAGCAGTACTTC. Residues: CASSIGTGGSYEQYF. The chain has TRBV5-1 and TRBJ2-7, with 11 positions matching TRBD1. This CDR3 is built from 15 residues. Germline loops: CDR1 SGHRS, CDR2 YFSETQ. J was trimmed by 0 bases and V by 4 bases; bases with no gene match: 3.

The chain joins TRBV29-1 to TRBJ2-7; perhaps TRBD2 as D (5 bases). Trimming took 3 bases from V and 2 from J, leaving 11 bases between them. Germline assignment: CDR1 SQVTM and CDR2 ANQGSEA. This CDR3 is 13 amino acids long. In DNA form, the CDR3 reads TGCAGCGTTGAGGGCCCTAGCCCCTACGAGCAGTACTTC. Translated, it gives CSVEGPSPYEQYF.

The V gene is TRBV2, the J gene TRBJ1-6; maybe TRBD1 (6 bases). The V end was cut by 8 bases, the J end by 10 bases, with 15 bases between. The CDR3 totals 13 residues. The germline CDR1 and CDR2 sequences are SNHLY and FYNNEI. The CDR3 DNA sequence: TGTGCCAGCTATCGGGGGGCTGGCTCACCCCTCCACTTT. This translates into CASYRGAGSPLHF.